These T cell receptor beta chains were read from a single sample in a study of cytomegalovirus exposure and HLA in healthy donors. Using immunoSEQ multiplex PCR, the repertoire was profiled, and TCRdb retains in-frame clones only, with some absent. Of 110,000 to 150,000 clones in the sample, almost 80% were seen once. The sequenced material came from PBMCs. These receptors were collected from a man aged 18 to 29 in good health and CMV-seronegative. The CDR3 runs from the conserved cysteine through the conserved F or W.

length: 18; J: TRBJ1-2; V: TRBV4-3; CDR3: CASSQDVRAFSSDYGYTF
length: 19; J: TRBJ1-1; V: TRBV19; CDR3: CASSTRAEGAPSWYTEAFF
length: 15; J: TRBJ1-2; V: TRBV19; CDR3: CASSQIGRGLNGYTF
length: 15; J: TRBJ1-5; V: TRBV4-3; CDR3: CASSQDPGAWQPQHF
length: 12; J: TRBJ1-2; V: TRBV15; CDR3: CATSRDSTIYTF
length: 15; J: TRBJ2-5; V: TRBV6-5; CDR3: CASRPTGALQETQYF
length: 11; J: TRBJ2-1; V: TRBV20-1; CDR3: CSELAGNEQFF
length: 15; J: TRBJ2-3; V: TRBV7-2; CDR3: CASSPPSYGTDMQYF
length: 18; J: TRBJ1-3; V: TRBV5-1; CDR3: CASSLTMGQSFSGNTIYF
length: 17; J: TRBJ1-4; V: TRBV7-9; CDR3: CASSQLQRKGAGEKLFF
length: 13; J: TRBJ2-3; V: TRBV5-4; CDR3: CASSLWTGDPQYF
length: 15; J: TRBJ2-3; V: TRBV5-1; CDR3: CASSLGGGETGTQYF
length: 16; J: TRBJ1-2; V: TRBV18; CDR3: CASSPQEATPGYGYTF
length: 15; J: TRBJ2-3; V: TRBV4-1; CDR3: CASSQVLTGADTQYF
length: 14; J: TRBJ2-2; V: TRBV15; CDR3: CATSKGDNTGELFF
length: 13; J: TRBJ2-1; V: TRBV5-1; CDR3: CASSFDSYNEQFF
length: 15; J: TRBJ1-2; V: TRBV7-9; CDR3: CASNHKGQGRDGYTF
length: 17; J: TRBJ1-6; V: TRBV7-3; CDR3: CASSLRGGNHYNSPLHF
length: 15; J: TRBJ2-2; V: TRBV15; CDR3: CATSTGAGVPGELFF
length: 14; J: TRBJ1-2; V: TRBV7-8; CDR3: CASSTTVSNYGYTF
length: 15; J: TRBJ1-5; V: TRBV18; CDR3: CASSLDRASNQPQHF
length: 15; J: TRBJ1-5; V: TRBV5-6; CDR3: CASSLAETGNQPQHF
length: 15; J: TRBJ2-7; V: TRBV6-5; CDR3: CASSQTRVNSYEQYF
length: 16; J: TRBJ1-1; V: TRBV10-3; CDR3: CAISSGTGVMNTEAFF
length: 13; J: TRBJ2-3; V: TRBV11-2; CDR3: CASSSFPHPLVYF
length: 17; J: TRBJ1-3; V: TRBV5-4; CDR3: CASSIGVGARSGNTIYF
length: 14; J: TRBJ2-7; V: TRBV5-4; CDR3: CASSPRTGPYEQYF
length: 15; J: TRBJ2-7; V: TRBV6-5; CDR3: CASSKPGQGFHEQYF
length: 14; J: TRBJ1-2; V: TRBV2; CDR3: CASSDSGQNYGYTF
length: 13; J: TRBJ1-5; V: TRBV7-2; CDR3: CASSLGTYQPQHF
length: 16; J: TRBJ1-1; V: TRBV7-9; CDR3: CASSPSLGQGNTEAFF
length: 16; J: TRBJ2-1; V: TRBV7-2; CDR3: CASSFRGTSLYNEQFF
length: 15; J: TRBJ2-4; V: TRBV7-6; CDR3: CASSLSAGGRNIQYF
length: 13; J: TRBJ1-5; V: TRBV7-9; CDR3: CASSLAGGKAQHF
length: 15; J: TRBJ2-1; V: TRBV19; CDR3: CASSISYRSYNEQFF
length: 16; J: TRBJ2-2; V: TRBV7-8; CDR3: CASTRTGGSLRGGLFF
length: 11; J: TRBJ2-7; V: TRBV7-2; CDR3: CASSLHGEQYF
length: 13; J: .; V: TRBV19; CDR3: CASSWTGAYEQYF
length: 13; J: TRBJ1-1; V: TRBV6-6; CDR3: CASSYPGRGLAFF
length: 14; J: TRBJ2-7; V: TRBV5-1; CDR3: CASSSGGDWDEQYF
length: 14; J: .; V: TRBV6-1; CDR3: CASSEYRQGDEQYF